This record looks at one TCR beta chain sequence and its context. What it binds is unknown. Use of 60 Vbeta and 13 Jbeta primers characterized the PCR. Sequencing was performed with immunoSEQ multiplex PCR; in TCRdb, only in-frame clones are kept and a portion is missing. The sample holds under 200,000 clones, 80% to 90% seen once. The data were obtained in a study of cytomegalovirus exposure and HLA in healthy donors. Study information: Most donors, approximately 82% of a few hundred genotyped, fell in the Caucasian-associated ancestry cluster. Study conclusions and caveats: Accurate prediction of HLA-A and HLA-B alleles (for most subjects) was reportedly achieved from TCR beta sequences. Presence/absence analyses took donor sequencing depth as roughly uniform. In a later analysis, the majority of CMV-associated beta chains seemingly showed HLA restriction.

The TCR comes from a woman younger than 35 in good health and CMV-seronegative. The sequencing input was PBMCs.

The CDR3 sequence: CASSLGRRSNQPQHF. CDR3 DNA sequence: TGTGCCAGCAGCTTAGGGCGGAGGAGCAATCAGCCCCAGCATTTT. The V call is TRBV7-4, the J call TRBJ1-5; D unclear. Germline lookup yields CDR1 SGHVT and CDR2 SQSDAQ. Trimming pared 1 base from V and 1 base from J, leaving 8 bases between. The CDR3 spans 15 residues.